What follows describes a single TCR beta chain. The antigen it recognizes is unknown. Base qualities are not provided; no much larger clone lies one nucleotide away. The junction carries 23 bases between V and J, which are trimmed by 4 bases and 8 bases respectively. CDR1 SNHLY and CDR2 FYNNEI are derived from the germline V gene. Including the terminal cysteine and phenylalanine, the CDR3 comprises 16 residues. Left in the record is the CDR3 DNA by itself, 48 bases read in frame from the first base. The collaborating institutions used their own protocols to collect whole blood in K2EDTA tubes. For TCRbeta analysis, collaborators shipped samples as frozen whole blood, isolated PBMCs, or DNA extracted from either of those sample types. The record originates from a study of blood T cell repertoires in COVID-19 (TCRdb year 2020). General notes on the study: Collaborator samples came from the United States, Italy and Spain and covered acute and convalescent phases of COVID-19. The material from the prospective study consisted of cDNA or gDNA derived from T cells, B-cell-depleted T cells, or PBMCs. The dataset comprised deeply sampled blood TCRbeta repertoires from subjects exposed to, actively infected with, or recovered from COVID-19. The repertoires were released in a freely available public database meant as a resource for research on the immune response to SARS-CoV-2. The samples were drawn from two sources: the first 160 participants of the ongoing ImmuneRACE study, and approximately 1,300 subjects contributed by 6 global collaborators. Sample metadata almost always included a de-identified subject ID, COVID-19 status, age in years and sex. Where available, HLA class I and class II types were taken from metadata supplied by the sample provider and were not determined by assay-based typing. Paper-wide results and their limitations: The quantity of clinical and demographic metadata differed by source and by participant and was supplied without curation.

TCRbeta CDR3 regions were amplified from genomic DNA using the immunoSEQ Assay, a bias-controlled multiplex PCR. The authors' analysis ran thus. Within the assay, amplification of reference gene primers was used to estimate how many nucleated cells each sample contained. To quantify the absolute abundance of each unique TCRbeta CDR3 rearrangement, sequence reads were collapsed and filtered. For each sample, productive Simpson clonality was calculated as the square root of Simpson's diversity index across productive rearrangements. Sourced from immuneACCESS, this table was stored by TCRdb with only in-frame sequences that have V and J called. A share of the clones is absent; for the studies checked, an unresolved V gene accounts for under half, and the remainder has no known explanation. V, J and clone size are taken as reported in that table, and D and trimming were inferred from the DNA itself. This sample lists about 79,000 clones; about 90% were detected once. Approximately 4.5% of the sample rests with the top ten.

The source of this sequence is a man in his fifties with active COVID-19. This chain joins TRBV2 to TRBJ1-2; TRBD1 is possibly the D segment (5 matching bases). Sample: peripheral blood. The CDR3 protein: CASSVNAGRGARGYTF. The sequenced DNA is TGTGCCAGCAGTGTCAATGCGGGGCGAGGGGCGCGAGGCTACACCTTC. Here the CDR3 is joined to the reference TRBV2 and TRBJ1-2 genes, and the full variable domain is: EPEVTQTPSHQVTQMGQEVILRCVPISNHLYFYWYRQILGQKVEFLVSFYNNEISEKSEIFDDQFSVERPDGSNFTLKIRSTKLEDSAMYFCASSVNAGRGARGYTFGSGTRLTVV.